The 6 T cell receptor beta chains below come from one sample, sequenced in a study of CD8 T cells in ankylosing spondylitis. TCRdb reanalysed the 5' RACE reads using MiXCR and keeps one entry per CDR3 protein. Of 200,000 to 250,000 distinct CDR3 sequences listed, roughly 10% are singletons. What was sequenced was blood, either unsorted or a sorted T cell fraction (not recorded which). The receptors shown here come from a male donor with ankylosing spondylitis or in good health (not recorded which).

This clonotype showed up many times. V usage is TRBV9 and J usage is TRBJ2-5; tentatively, D is TRBD2 (5 bases). V gave up 1 base and J gave up 4 bases, with 11 bases separating them. Germline assignment: CDR1 SGDLS and CDR2 YYNGEE. This CDR3 region has 14 residues. The CDR3 DNA is TGTGCCAGCAGCGTACGCGGGTGGGGAGAGACCCAGTACTTC. It codes for CASSVRGWGETQYF.

This clonotype was counted between two and nine times. The CDR3 DNA reads TGTGCCATCGGGATACTAGCGGGGGCTTCCTACAATGAGCAGTTCTTC. Translated: CAIGILAGASYNEQFF. The chain has TRBV10-3 and TRBJ2-1; the match to TRBD2 covers 11 bases. Trimming cost V 8 bases and J 1 base; bases outside gene matches: 7. Germline CDR1 ENHRY, CDR2 SYGVKD. The CDR3 has 16 amino acids.

This clonotype showed up many times. The chain couples TRBV20-1 to TRBJ1-2, with TRBD1 as a possible D gene (6 bases). Germline assignment: CDR1 DFQATT and CDR2 SNEGSKA (reference sequence). There are 16 residues in the CDR3. V lost 5 bases and J 6 bases, leaving 25 bases between the germline ends. CDR3 bases: TGCAGTGCTCCCCTCCCCCGCCTACAGGGACCGGATGGCTACACCTTC. Translated, it gives CSAPLPRLQGPDGYTF.

This clonotype was observed at least ten times. This rearrangement joins TRBV12-3 or TRBV12-4 to TRBJ2-1; D is unclear. V lost 3 bases, J lost 5 bases, and 14 bases lay in between. The CDR3 loop spans 15 amino acids. CDR3 in amino acids: CASSLSSGGNNEQFF. The CDR3 DNA reads as TGTGCCAGCAGTTTGAGTTCGGGTGGGAACAATGAGCAGTTCTTC.

This clonotype appeared many times. The gene calls are TRBV12-5 and TRBJ1-6; D ambiguous. There are 15 residues in the CDR3. V was shortened by 1 base and J by 0 bases, with 4 bases between the two germline ends. CDR1 is LGHNT, CDR2 FRNRAP, per germline. The CDR3 DNA reads as TGTGCTAGTGGTTTGGGGGACTCCTATAATTCACCCCTCCACTTT. Amino acid sequence: CASGLGDSYNSPLHF. The full variable domain, rest sourced from reference TRBV12-5 and TRBJ1-6, is DARVTQTPRHKVTEMGQEVTMRCQPILGHNTVFWYRQTMMQGLELLAYFRNRAPLDDSGMPKDRFSAEMPDATLATLKIQPSEPRDSAVYFCASGLGDSYNSPLHFGNGTRLTVT.

This clonotype was observed a handful of times. This chain joins TRBV2 and TRBJ2-1; possibly TRBD2 for D (6 bases). The CDR3 is 14 amino acids. V dropped 1 base and J dropped 10 bases, with 14 bases sitting between them. Germline CDR1 is SNHLY and CDR2 is FYNNEI. CDR3: CASSEVRGGGEQFF. The CDR3 nucleotides are TGTGCCAGCAGTGAAGTGCGGGGAGGCGGGGAGCAGTTCTTC.